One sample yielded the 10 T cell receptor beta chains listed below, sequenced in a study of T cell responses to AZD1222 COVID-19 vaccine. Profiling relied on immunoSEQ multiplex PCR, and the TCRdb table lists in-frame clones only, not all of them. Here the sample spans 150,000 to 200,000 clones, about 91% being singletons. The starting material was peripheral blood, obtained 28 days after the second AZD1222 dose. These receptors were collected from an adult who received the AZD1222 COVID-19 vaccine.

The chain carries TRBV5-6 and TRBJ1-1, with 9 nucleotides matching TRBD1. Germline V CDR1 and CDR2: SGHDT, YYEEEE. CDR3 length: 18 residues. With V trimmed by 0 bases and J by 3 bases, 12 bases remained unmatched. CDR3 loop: CASSLVGTGRLKDTEAFF. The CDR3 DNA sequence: TGTGCCAGCAGCTTGGTCGGGACAGGGAGGCTGAAGGACACTGAAGCTTTCTTT.

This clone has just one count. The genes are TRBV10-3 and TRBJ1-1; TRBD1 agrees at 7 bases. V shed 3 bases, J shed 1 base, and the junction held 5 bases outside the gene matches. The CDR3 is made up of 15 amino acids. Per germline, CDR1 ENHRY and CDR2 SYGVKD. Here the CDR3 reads CAISDPGQPNTEAFF. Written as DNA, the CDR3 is TGTGCCATCAGTGATCCGGGACAGCCGAACACTGAAGCTTTCTTT.

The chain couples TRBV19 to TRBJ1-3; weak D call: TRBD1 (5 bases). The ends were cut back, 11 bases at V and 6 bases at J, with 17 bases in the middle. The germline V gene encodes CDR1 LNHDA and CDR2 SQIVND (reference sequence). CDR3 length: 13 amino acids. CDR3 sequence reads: CAATASLENTIYF. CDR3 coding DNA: TGTGCCGCGACAGCGTCTCTTGAAAACACCATATATTTT.

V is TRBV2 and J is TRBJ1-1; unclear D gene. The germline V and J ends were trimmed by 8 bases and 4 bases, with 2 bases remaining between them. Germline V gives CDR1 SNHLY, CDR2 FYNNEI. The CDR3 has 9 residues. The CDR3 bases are TGTGCCAGCTCCACTGAAGCTTTCTTT. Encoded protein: CASSTEAFF.

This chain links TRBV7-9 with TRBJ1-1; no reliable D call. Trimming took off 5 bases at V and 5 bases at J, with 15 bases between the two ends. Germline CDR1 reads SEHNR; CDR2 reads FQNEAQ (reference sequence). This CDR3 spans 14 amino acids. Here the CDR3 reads CASSPALGRTEAFF. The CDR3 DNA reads TGTGCCAGCAGCCCAGCTCTCGGGAGAACTGAAGCTTTCTTT.

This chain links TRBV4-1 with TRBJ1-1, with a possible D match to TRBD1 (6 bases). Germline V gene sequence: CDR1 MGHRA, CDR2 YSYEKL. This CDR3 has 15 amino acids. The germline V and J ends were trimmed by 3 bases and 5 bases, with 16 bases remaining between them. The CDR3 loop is CASSQSVDSYTEAFF. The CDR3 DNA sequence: TGCGCCAGCAGCCAGTCCGTGGACAGTTATACTGAAGCTTTCTTT.

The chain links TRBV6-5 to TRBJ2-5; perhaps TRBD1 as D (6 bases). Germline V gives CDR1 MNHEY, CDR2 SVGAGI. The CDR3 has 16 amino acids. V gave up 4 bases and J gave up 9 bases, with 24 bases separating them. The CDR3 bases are TGTGCCAGCAGTTTGGCCCATTCTGGGACACCGAGGCCCCAGTACTTC. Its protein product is CASSLAHSGTPRPQYF.

CDR3 nucleotides: TGTGCCAGCAGCTTGAGCGGGAATTACGAGCAGTACTTC. It specifies CASSLSGNYEQYF. The V and J genes are TRBV5-5 and TRBJ2-7; TRBD2 aligns across 7 bases. The CDR3 is 13 amino acids. V was clipped by 1 base and J by 4 bases; unmatched bases: 2. The germline V gene encodes CDR1 SGHKS and CDR2 YYEKEE (reference sequence).

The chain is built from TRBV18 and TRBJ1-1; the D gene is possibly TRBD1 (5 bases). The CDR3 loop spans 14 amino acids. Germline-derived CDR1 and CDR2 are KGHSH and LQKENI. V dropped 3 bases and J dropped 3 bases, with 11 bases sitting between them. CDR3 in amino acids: CASSPNGADTEAFF. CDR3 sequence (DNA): TGTGCCAGCTCACCCAATGGGGCCGACACTGAAGCTTTCTTT.

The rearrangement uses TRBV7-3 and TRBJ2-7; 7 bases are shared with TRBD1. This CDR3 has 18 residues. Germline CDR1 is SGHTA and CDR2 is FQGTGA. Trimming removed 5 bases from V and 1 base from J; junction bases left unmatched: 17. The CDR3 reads CASSLNPPTGTASYEQYF. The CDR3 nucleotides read TGTGCCAGCAGCCTAAACCCCCCGACAGGGACCGCGTCCTACGAGCAGTACTTC.